Presented here are 26 T cell receptor beta chains from one specimen sequenced in a study of OX40 agonist ivuxolimab in advanced cancers. TCRdb keeps only in-frame clones here, not all; method: immunoSEQ multiplex PCR. The profile shows roughly 70,000 clones, around 90% of them singletons. Source: CD4+ or CD8+ T cells sorted from blood, taken in a trial of the OX40 agonist ivuxolimab. The source is an adult with an advanced solid tumor such as melanoma, head and neck, liver or kidney cancer.

The genes are TRBV6-1 and TRBJ2-5; tentative D call: TRBD2 (5 bases). The CDR3 covers 13 residues. Trimming stripped 6 bases from V and 5 bases from J, with 13 bases between. Germline loops: CDR1 MNHNS, CDR2 SASEGT. The chain's CDR3 is CASRPGPGETQYF. The CDR3 nucleotides are TGTGCCAGCAGGCCCGGGCCGGGGGAGACCCAGTACTTC.

The chain carries TRBV5-1 and TRBJ2-2, with D possibly being TRBD1 or TRBD2 (5 bases each). Trimming removed 6 bases from V and 0 bases from J, with 15 bases in between. This CDR3 spans 16 amino acids. CDR1 and CDR2 (germline): SGHRS, YFSETQ. CDR3 DNA sequence: TGCGCCAGCACAAGGGGAGACTCAGCGAACACCGGGGAGCTGTTTTTT. Amino acids: CASTRGDSANTGELFF.

CDR3 nucleotides: TGTGCCAGCAGCCTTCACCGGACAGGTAGGGACACTGAAGCTTTCTTT. The encoded protein is CASSLHRTGRDTEAFF. The chain has TRBV7-3 and TRBJ1-1; 7 nucleotides agree with TRBD1. Trimming took 5 bases from V and 3 from J; bases not matched to a gene: 12. This CDR3 has 16 amino acids. Germline lookup yields CDR1 SGHTA and CDR2 FQGTGA.

The genes are TRBV2 and TRBJ2-7; possibly TRBD2 for D (6 bases). Trimming cost V 3 bases and J 3 bases, with 9 bases left between them. The CDR3 has 13 residues. Per germline, CDR1 SNHLY and CDR2 FYNNEI. In nucleotides, the CDR3 is TGTGCCAGCAGTGATAGCGGCCTCTACGAGCAGTACTTC. Translation gives CASSDSGLYEQYF.

V and J are TRBV20-1 and TRBJ1-2, with 9 bases fitting TRBD1. The CDR3 has 11 amino acids. Germline V gene sequence: CDR1 DFQATT, CDR2 SNEGSKA (reference sequence). V gave up 8 bases and J gave up 8 bases; unmatched junction bases: 6. The DNA of the CDR3 is TGCAGTCCTGGACAGGGGTACGGCTACACCTTC. As protein: CSPGQGYGYTF.

This clone was recorded only once. This chain joins TRBV5-4 and TRBJ1-6, with D perhaps TRBD1 (5 bases). The CDR3 loop spans 15 amino acids. Deletions cut 2 bases from V and 14 bases from J, with 20 bases between. The germline CDR1 and CDR2 sequences are SGHNT and YYREEE (reference sequence). The CDR3 loop is CASSLRSTAPFTLHF. The CDR3 bases are TGTGCCAGCAGCTTACGATCGACAGCCCCCTTTACCCTCCACTTT.

The chain employs TRBV27 and TRBJ1-5; D gene unclear. Trimming shortened V by 8 bases and J by 3 bases, and 8 bases separated the two germline ends. There are 12 residues in the CDR3. Germline CDR1 is MNHEY and CDR2 is SMNVEV (reference sequence). The CDR3 bases are TGTGCCAGCGGCAGGTACAATCAGCCCCAGCATTTT. It encodes CASGRYNQPQHF.

The chain couples TRBV29-1 to TRBJ1-2; no clear D. This CDR3 has 14 residues. Deletions cut 3 bases from V and 8 bases from J, with 19 bases between. The germline CDR1 and CDR2 sequences are SQVTM and ANQGSEA. As DNA, the CDR3 is TGCAGCGTTGAGGCCAGCGGCCGCTCCGGGGGCTACACCTTC. The encoded protein is CSVEASGRSGGYTF.

The chain has TRBV5-1 and TRBJ1-2; 7 bases match TRBD1. Germline V gene lookup returns CDR1 SGHRS and CDR2 YFSETQ. J gave up 3 bases and V 6 bases, and 11 bases lay outside the gene matches. This CDR3 is 15 amino acids long. CDR3 loop: CASTLVTGVDYGYTF. The CDR3 DNA reads as TGCGCCAGCACCCTGGTAACAGGGGTGGACTATGGCTACACCTTC.

The chain joins TRBV2 to TRBJ1-1; TRBD1 matches at 7 bases. CDR3 size: 12 residues. V shed 10 bases and J 5 bases; nucleotides not matched to a gene: 7. Germline lookup yields CDR1 SNHLY and CDR2 FYNNEI. CDR3 loop: CATRRGPTEAFF. CDR3 nucleotide sequence: TGTGCCACTCGGAGGGGGCCGACTGAAGCTTTCTTT.

This clone was recorded a few times. The CDR3 DNA sequence: TGTGCCAGCAGCTCCGGGACAGGGGTCGAGCAGTACTTC. Its protein product is CASSSGTGVEQYF. This chain links TRBV7-3 with TRBJ2-7; 10 bases are a match to TRBD1. This CDR3 region has 13 residues. Germline CDR1 and CDR2: SGHTA and FQGTGA. V lost 4 bases and J lost 6; bases outside the gene matches: 3.

The chain is built from TRBV5-1 and TRBJ1-2; maybe TRBD1 (6 bases). Trimming pared 1 base from V and 3 bases from J, leaving 10 bases between. The CDR3 has 14 amino acids. Germline loops: CDR1 SGHRS, CDR2 YFSETQ. CDR3 protein: CASSLTGMDYGYTF. For the CDR3, the DNA is TGCGCCAGCAGCTTGACAGGGATGGACTATGGCTACACCTTC. Full variable domain (rest looked up from reference TRBV5-1 and TRBJ1-2): KAGVTQTPRYLIKTRGQQVTLSCSPISGHRSVSWYQQTPGQGLQFLFEYFSETQRNKGNFPGRFSGRQFSNSRSEMNVSTLELGDSALYLCASSLTGMDYGYTFGSGTRLTVV.

The CDR3 region is CASSLKDRAYEQYF. The CDR3 DNA follows: TGTGCCAGCAGCTTGAAGGACAGGGCCTACGAGCAGTACTTC. The chain combines TRBV4-2 with TRBJ2-7; 8 positions agree with TRBD1. This CDR3 region has 14 residues. CDR1 and CDR2 (germline): LGHNA, YNFKEQ. Trimming cost V 5 bases and J 2 bases; bases outside gene matches: 5.

The V and J genes are TRBV5-1 and TRBJ2-5; 10 nucleotides align to TRBD2. CDR3 size: 16 residues. Germline lookup yields CDR1 SGHRS and CDR2 YFSETQ. The ends lost 4 bases at V and 4 bases at J; junction bases unmatched: 10. DNA for the CDR3: TGCGCCAGCAGCCCATCAGCGGGGGGGCTTTTAGAGACCCAGTACTTC. Translated: CASSPSAGGLLETQYF.

V usage is TRBV5-1 and J usage is TRBJ2-5; D may match TRBD1 or TRBD2 (5 bases each). Trimming left V 0 bases short and J 1 base short, with 13 bases between. The CDR3 contains 16 residues. Per the germline V gene, CDR1 is SGHRS and CDR2 is YFSETQ. The CDR3 is CASSLGLGEIQETQYF. The CDR3 bases are TGCGCCAGCAGCTTGGGGCTGGGGGAGATCCAAGAGACCCAGTACTTC.

The chain is built from TRBV7-9 and TRBJ1-5; TRBD1 might be the D (6 bases). Germline V lookup: CDR1 SEHNR, CDR2 FQNEAQ (reference sequence). This CDR3 spans 14 amino acids. V was pared by 4 bases and J by 7 bases, with 14 bases between. The CDR3 protein is CASSSTTGYQPQHF. The CDR3, as DNA: TGTGCCAGCAGCTCAACGACAGGATACCAGCCCCAGCATTTT.

This clone has just one count. V is TRBV7-2 and J is TRBJ2-3; 9 bases map to TRBD1. Germline assignment: CDR1 SGHTA and CDR2 FQGNSA. Trimming took 5 bases from V and 3 from J; bases not matched to a gene: 9. The CDR3 is 16 residues long. In DNA form, the CDR3 reads TGTGCCAGCAGCCCAGATCGGACAGGGGTGACAGATACGCAGTATTTT. This encodes CASSPDRTGVTDTQYF.

The gene calls are TRBV7-2 and TRBJ2-3; 15 bases align to TRBD2. Looked up from germline, CDR1 is SGHTA and CDR2 is FQGNSA. The J segment lost 10 bases and the V segment lost 4 bases, leaving 3 bases of the junction unmatched. This CDR3 comprises 14 residues. Written as DNA, the CDR3 is TGTGCCAGCAGCTACGGACTAGCGGGGGGGGCGCAGTATTTT. As protein: CASSYGLAGGAQYF.

This clone has only a few counts. The V gene is TRBV7-2, the J gene TRBJ1-1; 7 positions agree with TRBD1. This CDR3 is built from 14 residues. CDR1 is SGHTA and CDR2 is FQGNSA in the germline V gene. The J segment lost 1 base and the V segment lost 5 bases, leaving 4 bases of the junction unmatched. CDR3 protein: CASSRDSKNTEAFF. The CDR3 DNA follows: TGTGCCAGCAGCCGGGACAGTAAGAACACTGAAGCTTTCTTT.

The J gene is TRBJ2-7, the V gene TRBV6-5, with 8 bases that match TRBD2. The CDR3 is 15 amino acids. Looked up from germline, CDR1 is MNHEY and CDR2 is SVGAGI. V was clipped by 2 bases and J by 3 bases; unmatched bases: 6. CDR3 in DNA: TGTGCCAGCAGTTACCTAATAGCGGGGTTCTACGAGCAGTACTTC. It encodes CASSYLIAGFYEQYF.

This chain joins TRBV9 and TRBJ2-1; 9 bases align to TRBD1. V dropped 5 bases and J dropped 8; count of bases not matched to a gene: 11. Germline V gives CDR1 SGDLS, CDR2 YYNGEE. CDR3 length: 15 amino acids. CDR3 in amino acids: CASSARGQGMDEQFF. CDR3 coding DNA: TGTGCCAGCAGTGCCAGGGGACAGGGAATGGATGAGCAGTTCTTC.

This clone has a handful of counts. The genes are TRBV6-6 and TRBJ1-3; D is undetermined. CDR3 length: 15 amino acids. Between the trimmed V and J ends, which lost 7 bases and 2 bases, there was a span of 15 bases. The germline V gene encodes CDR1 MNHNY and CDR2 SVGAGI (reference sequence). CDR3 bases: TGTGCCAGCACCCAGGCGAGGGCTCCTGGAAACACCATATATTTT. Translation gives CASTQARAPGNTIYF.

V usage is TRBV5-1 and J usage is TRBJ1-1, with 9 bases aligning to TRBD1. The V gene end was trimmed by 4 bases and the J gene end by 5 bases; junction bases not matched to a gene: 12. Germline V gives CDR1 SGHRS, CDR2 YFSETQ. The CDR3 spans 16 residues. CDR3 DNA sequence: TGCGCCAGCAGCCACCCACCGGGACAGGGTTGGACTGAAGCTTTCTTT. Protein sequence: CASSHPPGQGWTEAFF.

Remarks on this clone: Possible read error: a much larger clone is one base away. Other DNA sequences in the same sample also yield this CDR3. The genes are TRBV5-4 and TRBJ1-3; 7 bases fit TRBD1. J was trimmed by 7 bases and V by 4 bases; bases with no gene match: 8. The CDR3 sequence is 14 residues long. Per the germline V gene, CDR1 is SGHNT and CDR2 is YYREEE (reference sequence). CDR3 nucleotides: TGTGCCAGCAGCGACAGGGCTTCGGGGAACACCATATATTTT. Protein sequence: CASSDRASGNTIYF.

The genes are TRBV19 and TRBJ2-2; TRBD1 is a possible D gene (5 bases). The CDR3 loop spans 15 amino acids. V shed 0 bases and J shed 1 base, with 6 bases lying between them. CDR1 is LNHDA, CDR2 SQIVND, per germline (reference sequence). CDR3 loop: CASSIDTGNTGELFF. The CDR3 region has the DNA TGTGCCAGTAGTATAGATACAGGGAACACCGGGGAGCTGTTTTTT. The entire variable domain, with the rest obtained from reference TRBV19 and TRBJ2-2, is as follows: DGGITQSPKYLFRKEGQNVTLSCEQNLNHDAMYWYRQDPGQGLRLIYYSQIVNDFQKGDIAEGYSVSREKKESFPLTVTSAQKNPTAFYLCASSIDTGNTGELFFGEGSRLTVL.

The rearrangement joins TRBV10-3 to TRBJ2-5, with 7 nucleotides matching TRBD1. Germline trimming cut 6 bases from V and 2 bases from J; bases unmatched to any gene: 9. CDR3 length: 15 amino acids. Germline V gene data show CDR1 as ENHRY and CDR2 as SYGVKD. The chain's CDR3 is CAISWDRNAQETQYF. Here the CDR3 DNA reads TGTGCCATCAGCTGGGACAGAAACGCACAAGAGACCCAGTACTTC.